A single sample gave rise to the 13 T cell receptor beta chains below, sequenced in a study of blood T cell repertoires in COVID-19 (TCRdb year 2020). Library preparation used the immunoSEQ multiplex PCR assay. Held by TCRdb, this immuneACCESS table contains in-frame sequences only and omits some clones. Under half of the omission traces to an unresolved V gene where checked; the cause of the rest is unknown. Recorded for this sample are some 52,000 clones; around 84% of them occurred a single time. About 3% of the sample is in the top ten clones. Sequencing was carried out using peripheral blood. Source of these receptors: a man in his fifties or sixties with acute or convalescent COVID-19.

The chain employs TRBV5-1 and TRBJ1-1; D not certain. The germline gives CDR1 SGHRS, CDR2 YFSETQ. This CDR3 comprises 13 residues. Trimming shortened V by 4 bases and J by 4 bases, and 11 bases separated the two germline ends. CDR3 bases: TGCGCCAGCAGCCTCAACTCCGGCACTGAAGCTTTCTTT. It translates to CASSLNSGTEAFF.

The rearrangement links TRBV28 to TRBJ2-3; D might be TRBD1 (6 bases). Per germline, CDR1 MDHEN and CDR2 SYDVKM. The CDR3 totals 17 residues. V was clipped by 3 bases and J by 0 bases, with 16 bases between them. The CDR3 reads CASSFPLTGTSTDTQYF. In DNA form, the CDR3 reads TGTGCCAGCAGTTTTCCCCTGACAGGCACTAGCACAGATACGCAGTATTTT.

This sequence joins TRBV14 and TRBJ2-2; 13 bases are shared with TRBD2. The CDR3 totals 17 residues. Germline V gives CDR1 SGHDN, CDR2 FVKESK. Trimming removed 3 bases from V and 6 bases from J; junction bases left unmatched: 7. The CDR3 nucleotides read TGTGCCAGCAGCCATACTAGCGGGAGGGCCTTCTCCGGGGAGCTGTTTTTT. Translating gives CASSHTSGRAFSGELFF.

V and J are TRBV5-6 and TRBJ1-3, with D perhaps TRBD1 (6 bases). Trimming took 3 bases from V and 0 from J, leaving 7 bases between them. The germline V gene has CDR1 SGHDT and CDR2 YYEEEE. This CDR3 comprises 14 residues. The CDR3 nucleotides read TGTGCCAGCAGCTCGGACAGCTCTGGAAACACCATATATTTT. Encoded protein: CASSSDSSGNTIYF.

V and J are TRBV5-1 and TRBJ2-1; 8 positions agree with TRBD2. Looked up from germline, CDR1 is SGHRS and CDR2 is YFSETQ. This CDR3 comprises 16 residues. V lost 2 bases, J lost 0 bases, and 4 bases stayed unmatched. This chain's CDR3 is CASSLVAGSSYNEQFF. In nucleotides, the CDR3 is TGCGCCAGCAGCTTAGTAGCGGGGAGCTCCTACAATGAGCAGTTCTTC. The whole variable domain, remainder taken from reference TRBV5-1 and TRBJ2-1, is KAGVTQTPRYLIKTRGQQVTLSCSPISGHRSVSWYQQTPGQGLQFLFEYFSETQRNKGNFPGRFSGRQFSNSRSEMNVSTLELGDSALYLCASSLVAGSSYNEQFFGPGTRLTVL.

The chain links TRBV2 to TRBJ2-7; 8 positions agree with TRBD1. The V gene's germline CDR1 is SNHLY and CDR2 FYNNEI. Trimming cost V 8 bases and J 4 bases; bases outside gene matches: 10. This CDR3 has 14 amino acids. This chain's CDR3 is CASFPGGGFYEQYF. CDR3 nucleotide sequence: TGTGCCAGCTTCCCAGGGGGCGGTTTTTACGAGCAGTACTTC.

The chain uses TRBV4-1 and TRBJ1-1; D is unclear. The CDR3 runs 15 residues. Germline loops: CDR1 MGHRA, CDR2 YSYEKL. Trimming stripped 1 base from V and 1 base from J, with 10 bases between. CDR3 in amino acids: CASSQVTPANTEAFF. The CDR3 DNA sequence: TGCGCCAGCAGCCAAGTGACTCCAGCGAACACTGAAGCTTTCTTT.

The genes are TRBV11-3 and TRBJ2-7; D gene uncertain. Germline lookup yields CDR1 SGHNT and CDR2 YENEEA. Trimming took 5 bases from V and 2 from J, leaving 7 bases between them. This CDR3 comprises 12 residues. In nucleotides, the CDR3 is TGTGCCAGCAGCACGAGTCCCTACGAGCAGTACTTC. Translated: CASSTSPYEQYF.

The chain couples TRBV7-2 to TRBJ2-1, with D perhaps matching TRBD1 (6 bases). The ends were cut back, 0 bases at V and 3 bases at J, with 12 bases in the middle. The CDR3 is 16 residues long. Germline V gives CDR1 SGHTA, CDR2 FQGNSA. CDR3 nucleotide sequence: TGTGCCAGCAGCTTAGCAGGGGGTCCTCACTACAATGAGCAGTTCTTC. It specifies CASSLAGGPHYNEQFF.

This rearrangement joins TRBV9 to TRBJ1-5, with D maybe TRBD1 (6 bases). The CDR3 runs 14 residues. Between the trimmed V and J ends, which lost 3 bases and 3 bases, there was a span of 10 bases. From germline, CDR1 is SGDLS and CDR2 YYNGEE. CDR3 loop: CASSATGVNQPQHF. CDR3 DNA: TGTGCCAGCAGCGCGACAGGAGTCAATCAGCCCCAGCATTTT.

This chain joins TRBV24-1 and TRBJ2-3; 9 bases are shared with TRBD1. Germline V gives CDR1 KGHDR, CDR2 SFDVKD. The J segment lost 6 bases and the V segment lost 2 bases, leaving 8 bases of the junction unmatched. This CDR3 contains 16 residues. CDR3 region: CATSDSLRTGVDTQYF. The DNA of the CDR3 is TGTGCCACCAGTGATTCTCTGAGGACAGGGGTGGATACGCAGTATTTT.

The gene calls are TRBV30 and TRBJ1-6; TRBD1 might be the D (5 bases). The CDR3 spans 17 residues. V was trimmed by 0 bases and J by 5 bases, leaving 17 bases between them. Germline CDR1 and CDR2: GTSNPN and SVGIG (reference sequence). The CDR3 DNA sequence: TGTGCCTGGAGTGTACTCAGTGACAGCCTAGATAATTCACCCCTCCACTTT. Protein: CAWSVLSDSLDNSPLHF.

CDR3 loop: CASSQGANNEQFF. CDR3 DNA: TGTGCCAGCAGCCAGGGGGCGAACAATGAGCAGTTCTTC. The chain uses TRBV7-3 and TRBJ2-1, with 8 bases fitting TRBD1. Germline assignment: CDR1 SGHTA and CDR2 FQGTGA. This CDR3 comprises 13 residues. V dropped 5 bases and J dropped 5; count of bases not matched to a gene: 2.